A single T cell receptor (beta chain) is shown here with its context. Sequencing used immunoSEQ multiplex PCR; TCRdb keeps in-frame clones, though not all of them. Among about 60,000 clones listed, about 80% were seen once. The entry originates in a study of blood T cell repertoires in COVID-19. The sample taken for sequencing was peripheral blood. The origin of this receptor is a human donor in a cohort sampled during active COVID-19.

The CDR3 here is CASSESIGGSYEQYF. The CDR3 bases are TGCGCCAGCAGTGAGTCGATCGGCGGGTCCTACGAGCAGTACTTC. The chain couples TRBV10-2 to TRBJ2-7, with a weak D call TRBD2 (5 bases). This CDR3 comprises 15 residues. V lost 0 bases and J lost 1, with 10 bases in between. Per germline, CDR1 WSHSY and CDR2 SAAADI.